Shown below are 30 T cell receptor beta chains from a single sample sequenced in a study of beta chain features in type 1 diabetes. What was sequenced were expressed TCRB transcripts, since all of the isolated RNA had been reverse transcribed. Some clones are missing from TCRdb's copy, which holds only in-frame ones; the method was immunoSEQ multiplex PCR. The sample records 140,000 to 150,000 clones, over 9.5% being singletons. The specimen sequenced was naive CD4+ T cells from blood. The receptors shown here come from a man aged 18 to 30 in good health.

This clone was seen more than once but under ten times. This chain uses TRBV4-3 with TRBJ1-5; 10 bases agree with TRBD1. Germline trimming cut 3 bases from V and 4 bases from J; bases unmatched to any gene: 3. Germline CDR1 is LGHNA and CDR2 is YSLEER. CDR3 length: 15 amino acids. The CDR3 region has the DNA TGCGCCAGCAGCCACCGGACAGGGGGAAATCAGCCCCAGCATTTT. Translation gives CASSHRTGGNQPQHF.

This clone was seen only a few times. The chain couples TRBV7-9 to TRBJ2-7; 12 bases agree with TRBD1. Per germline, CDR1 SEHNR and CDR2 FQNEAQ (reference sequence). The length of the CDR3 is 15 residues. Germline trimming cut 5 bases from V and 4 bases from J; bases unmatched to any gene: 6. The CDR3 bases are TGTGCCAGCAGCGCGGGACAGGGGGCGCGTTACGAGCAGTACTTC. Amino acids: CASSAGQGARYEQYF.

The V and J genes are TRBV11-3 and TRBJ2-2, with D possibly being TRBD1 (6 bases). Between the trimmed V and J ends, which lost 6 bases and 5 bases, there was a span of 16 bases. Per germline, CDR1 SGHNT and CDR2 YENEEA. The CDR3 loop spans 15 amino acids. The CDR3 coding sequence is TGTGCCAGCAGTCCAACAGGGAGTGTGACCGGGGAGCTGTTTTTT. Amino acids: CASSPTGSVTGELFF. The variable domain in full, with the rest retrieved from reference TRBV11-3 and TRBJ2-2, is EAGVVQSPRYKIIEKKQPVAFWCNPISGHNTLYWYLQNLGQGPELLIRYENEEAVDDSQLPKDRFSAERLKGVDSTLKIQPAELGDSAVYLCASSPTGSVTGELFFGEGSRLTVL.

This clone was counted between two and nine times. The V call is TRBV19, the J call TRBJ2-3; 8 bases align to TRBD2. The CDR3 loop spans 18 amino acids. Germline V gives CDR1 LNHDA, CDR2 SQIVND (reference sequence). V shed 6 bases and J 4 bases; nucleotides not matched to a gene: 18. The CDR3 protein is CASSATNLRGAAADTQYF. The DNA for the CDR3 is TGTGCCAGTAGCGCAACTAACCTGCGGGGGGCGGCCGCAGATACGCAGTATTTT.

This chain's CDR3 is CARSLGYTF. The CDR3 coding sequence is TGCGCCAGGTCCCTTGGCTACACCTTC. The chain uses TRBV10-1 and TRBJ1-2; no reliable D call. The CDR3 totals 9 residues. Germline CDR1 is WNHNN and CDR2 is SYGVQD (reference sequence). Trimming shortened V by 9 bases and J by 7 bases, and 6 bases separated the two germline ends.

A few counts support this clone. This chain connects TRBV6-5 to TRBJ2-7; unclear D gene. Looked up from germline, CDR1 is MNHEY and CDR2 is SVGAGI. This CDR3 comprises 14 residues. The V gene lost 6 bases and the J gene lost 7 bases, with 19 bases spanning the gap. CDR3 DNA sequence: TGTGCCAGCAGCCTCAGTTCTGAGGTTGGGGAGCAGTACTTC. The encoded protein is CASSLSSEVGEQYF.

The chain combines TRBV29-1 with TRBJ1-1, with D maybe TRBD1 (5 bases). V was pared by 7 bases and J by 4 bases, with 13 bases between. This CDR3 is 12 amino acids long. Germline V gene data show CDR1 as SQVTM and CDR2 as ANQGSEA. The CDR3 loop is CSAGSYSTEAFF. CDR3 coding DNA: TGCAGCGCAGGGTCGTATAGCACTGAAGCTTTCTTT.

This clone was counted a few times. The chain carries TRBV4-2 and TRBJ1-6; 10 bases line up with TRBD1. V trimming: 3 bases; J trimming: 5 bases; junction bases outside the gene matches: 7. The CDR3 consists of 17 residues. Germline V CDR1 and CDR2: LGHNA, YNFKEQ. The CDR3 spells CASSHHLGQGDNSPLHF. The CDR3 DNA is TGTGCCAGCAGCCACCACCTAGGACAGGGGGATAATTCACCCCTCCACTTT.

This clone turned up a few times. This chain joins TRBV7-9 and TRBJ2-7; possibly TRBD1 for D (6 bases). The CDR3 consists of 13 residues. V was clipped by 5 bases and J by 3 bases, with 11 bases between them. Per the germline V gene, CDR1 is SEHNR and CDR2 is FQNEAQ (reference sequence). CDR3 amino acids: CASSRDTDYEQYF. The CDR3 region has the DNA TGTGCCAGCAGCCGGGACACCGACTACGAGCAGTACTTC.

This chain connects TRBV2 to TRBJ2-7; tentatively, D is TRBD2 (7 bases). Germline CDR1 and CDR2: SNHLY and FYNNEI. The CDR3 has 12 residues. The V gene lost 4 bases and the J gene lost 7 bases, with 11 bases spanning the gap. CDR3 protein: CASSGGGGEQYF. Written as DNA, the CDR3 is TGTGCCAGCAGTGGGGGGGGCGGGGAGCAGTACTTC.

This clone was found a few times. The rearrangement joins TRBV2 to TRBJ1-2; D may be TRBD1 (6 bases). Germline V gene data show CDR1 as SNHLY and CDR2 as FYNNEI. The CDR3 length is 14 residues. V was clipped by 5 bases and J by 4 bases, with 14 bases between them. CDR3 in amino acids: CASSPRDTPYGYTF. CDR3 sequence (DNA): TGTGCCAGCAGTCCTCGGGACACACCCTATGGCTACACCTTC.

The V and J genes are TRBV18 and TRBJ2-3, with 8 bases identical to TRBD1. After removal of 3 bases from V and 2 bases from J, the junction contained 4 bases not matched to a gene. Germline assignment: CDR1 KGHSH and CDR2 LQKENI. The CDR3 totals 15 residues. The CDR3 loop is CASSPRTGNTDTQYF. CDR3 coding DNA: TGTGCCAGCTCACCCAGGACAGGGAACACAGATACGCAGTATTTT.

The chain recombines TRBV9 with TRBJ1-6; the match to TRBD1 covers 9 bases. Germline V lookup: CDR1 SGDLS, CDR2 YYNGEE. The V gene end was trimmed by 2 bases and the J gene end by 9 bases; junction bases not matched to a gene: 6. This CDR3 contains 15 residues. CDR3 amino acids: CASSVTGGQGSPLHF. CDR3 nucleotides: TGTGCCAGCAGCGTTACAGGGGGCCAGGGTTCACCCCTCCACTTT.

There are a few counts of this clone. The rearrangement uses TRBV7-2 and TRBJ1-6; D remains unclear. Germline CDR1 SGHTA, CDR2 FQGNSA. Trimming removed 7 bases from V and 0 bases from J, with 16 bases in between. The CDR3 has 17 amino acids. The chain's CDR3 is CASTQRYDSSYNSPLHF. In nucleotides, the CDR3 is TGTGCCAGCACCCAGCGGTACGATAGCTCCTATAATTCACCCCTCCACTTT.

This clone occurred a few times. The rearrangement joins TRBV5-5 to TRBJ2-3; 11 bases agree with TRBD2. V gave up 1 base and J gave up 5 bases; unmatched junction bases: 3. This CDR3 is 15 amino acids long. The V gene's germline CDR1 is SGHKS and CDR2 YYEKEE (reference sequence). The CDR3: CASSLTGLAVDTQYF. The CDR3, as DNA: TGTGCCAGCAGCTTGACGGGACTAGCGGTAGATACGCAGTATTTT.

CDR3 amino acids: CASRGGTGGSNQPQHF. The DNA for the CDR3 is TGTGCCAGCAGGGGCGGGACAGGCGGAAGCAATCAGCCCCAGCATTTT. The V and J genes are TRBV2 and TRBJ1-5; 8 bases align to TRBD1. The junction had 8 bases not matched to a gene; V was cut back by 6 bases and J by 1 base. Germline V gives CDR1 SNHLY, CDR2 FYNNEI. This CDR3 comprises 16 residues.

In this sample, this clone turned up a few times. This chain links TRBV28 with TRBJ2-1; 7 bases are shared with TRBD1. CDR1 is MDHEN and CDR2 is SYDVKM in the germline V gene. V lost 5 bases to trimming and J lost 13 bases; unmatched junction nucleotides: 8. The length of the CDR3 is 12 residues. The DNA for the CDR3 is TGTGCCAGCAGTCCATCAACAGGGGCCCAGTTCTTC. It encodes CASSPSTGAQFF.

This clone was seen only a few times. The DNA of the CDR3 is TGTGCCAGCTCACCTGTACAGAGCTCCTACGAGCAGTACTTC. This translates into CASSPVQSSYEQYF. V gene TRBV18 combines with J gene TRBJ2-7; D is ambiguous. The V gene lost 3 bases and the J gene lost 0 bases, with 9 bases spanning the gap. Germline CDR1 reads KGHSH; CDR2 reads LQKENI. The CDR3 extends over 14 amino acids.

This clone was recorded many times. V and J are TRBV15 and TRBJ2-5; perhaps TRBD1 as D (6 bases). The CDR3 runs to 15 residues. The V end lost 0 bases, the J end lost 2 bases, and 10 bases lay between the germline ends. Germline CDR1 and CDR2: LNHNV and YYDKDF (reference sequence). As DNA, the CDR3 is TGTGCCACCAGCAGAGATCTGGGACATCAAGAGACCCAGTACTTC. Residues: CATSRDLGHQETQYF.

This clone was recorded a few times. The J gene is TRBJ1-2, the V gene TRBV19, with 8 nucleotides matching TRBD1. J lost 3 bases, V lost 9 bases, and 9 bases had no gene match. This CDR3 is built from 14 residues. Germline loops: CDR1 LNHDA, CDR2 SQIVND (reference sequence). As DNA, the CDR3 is TGTGCCAGCCGGGCCAGGGGGCTTGACTATGGCTACACCTTC. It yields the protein CASRARGLDYGYTF.

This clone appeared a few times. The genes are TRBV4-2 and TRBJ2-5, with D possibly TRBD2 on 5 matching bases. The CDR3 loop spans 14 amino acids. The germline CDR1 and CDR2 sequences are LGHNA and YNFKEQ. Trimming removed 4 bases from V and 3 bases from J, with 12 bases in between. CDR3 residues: CASSPGIQKETQYF. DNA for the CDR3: TGTGCCAGCAGCCCCGGGATCCAAAAAGAGACCCAGTACTTC.

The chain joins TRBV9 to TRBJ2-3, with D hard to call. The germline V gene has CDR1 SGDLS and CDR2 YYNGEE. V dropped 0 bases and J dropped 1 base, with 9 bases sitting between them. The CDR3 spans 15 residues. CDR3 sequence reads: CASSVGDLGTDTQYF. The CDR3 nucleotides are TGTGCCAGCAGCGTAGGAGATTTGGGCACAGATACGCAGTATTTT.

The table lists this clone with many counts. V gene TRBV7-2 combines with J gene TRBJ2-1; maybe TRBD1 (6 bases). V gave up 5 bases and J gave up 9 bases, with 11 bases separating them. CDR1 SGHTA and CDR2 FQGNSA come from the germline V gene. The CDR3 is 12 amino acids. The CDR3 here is CASSSQGSEQFF. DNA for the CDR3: TGTGCCAGCAGCAGCCAGGGGAGTGAGCAGTTCTTC.

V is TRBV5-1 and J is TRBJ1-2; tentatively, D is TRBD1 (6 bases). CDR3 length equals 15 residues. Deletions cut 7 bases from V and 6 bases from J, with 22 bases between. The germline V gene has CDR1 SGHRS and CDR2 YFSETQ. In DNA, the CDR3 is TGCGCCAGCGGGGCAGGCCCTGGGGGCAGCGATGGCTACACCTTC. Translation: CASGAGPGGSDGYTF.

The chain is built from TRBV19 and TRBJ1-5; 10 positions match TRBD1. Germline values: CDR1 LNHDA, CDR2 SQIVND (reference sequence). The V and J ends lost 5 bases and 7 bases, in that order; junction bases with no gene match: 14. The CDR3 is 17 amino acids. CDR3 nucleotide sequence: TGTGCCAGTAGTTGGGGACCGGGACAGGGGATTCTGCAGCCCCAGCATTTT. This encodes CASSWGPGQGILQPQHF. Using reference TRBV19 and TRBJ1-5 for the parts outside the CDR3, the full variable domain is DGGITQSPKYLFRKEGQNVTLSCEQNLNHDAMYWYRQDPGQGLRLIYYSQIVNDFQKGDIAEGYSVSREKKESFPLTVTSAQKNPTAFYLCASSWGPGQGILQPQHFGDGTRLSIL.

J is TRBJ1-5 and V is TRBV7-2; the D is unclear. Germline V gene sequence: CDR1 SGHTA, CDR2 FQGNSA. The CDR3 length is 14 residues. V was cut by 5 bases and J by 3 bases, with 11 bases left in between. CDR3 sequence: CASSLRDSNQPQHF. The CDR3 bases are TGTGCCAGCAGCCTGCGGGATTCCAATCAGCCCCAGCATTTT.

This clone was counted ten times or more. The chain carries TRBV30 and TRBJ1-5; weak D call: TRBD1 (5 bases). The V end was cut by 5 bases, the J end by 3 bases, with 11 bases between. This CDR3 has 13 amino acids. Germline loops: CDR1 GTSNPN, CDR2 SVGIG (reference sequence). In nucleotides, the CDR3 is TGTGCCTGGGGGATCAGGGACAATCAGCCCCAGCATTTT. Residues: CAWGIRDNQPQHF.

CDR3 coding DNA: TGTGCCAGCAGCTTAGCGCGGGGTGACGAGCAGTACTTC. Protein sequence: CASSLARGDEQYF. This sequence joins TRBV7-8 and TRBJ2-7; perhaps TRBD2 as D (6 bases). The germline CDR1 and CDR2 sequences are SGHVS and FQNEAQ. The length of the CDR3 is 13 residues. With 0 bases removed from V and 5 bases from J, the gap between germline ends came to 8 bases.

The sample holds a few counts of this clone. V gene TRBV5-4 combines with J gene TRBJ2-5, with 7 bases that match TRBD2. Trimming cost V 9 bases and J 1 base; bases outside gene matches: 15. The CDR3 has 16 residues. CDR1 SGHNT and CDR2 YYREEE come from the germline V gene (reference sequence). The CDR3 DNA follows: TGTGCCACCTCCCGGGTAGGTCGCGGGGGCCAAGAGACCCAGTACTTC. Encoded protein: CATSRVGRGGQETQYF.

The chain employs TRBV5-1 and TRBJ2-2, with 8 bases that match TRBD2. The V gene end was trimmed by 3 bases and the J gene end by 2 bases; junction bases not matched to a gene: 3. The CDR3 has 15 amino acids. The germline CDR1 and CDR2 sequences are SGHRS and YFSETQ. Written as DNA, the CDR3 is TGCGCCAGCAGCTCGACTAGCGTAAACACCGGGGAGCTGTTTTTT. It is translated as CASSSTSVNTGELFF.